One and the same sample provided the 17 T cell receptor beta chains below, sequenced in a study of monozygotic twins with inflammatory bowel disease. TCRdb re-analyzed the 5' RACE reads; it lists each CDR3 protein once, without DNA. The sample totals more than 300,000 distinct CDR3 sequences. Material for sequencing was blood. These receptors were taken from a human donor with ulcerative colitis or Crohn's disease, or a healthy co-twin of an affected twin (not recorded which).

The chain couples TRBV27 to TRBJ1-1. From germline, CDR1 is MNHEY and CDR2 SMNVEV (reference sequence). The CDR3 sequence is 14 residues long. The CDR3 is CASSLIGVNTEAFF.

This rearrangement joins TRBV11-2 to TRBJ2-5; TCRdb's D call, TRBD1, is unchecked because there is no DNA. Germline lookup yields CDR1 SGHAT and CDR2 FQNNGV. The CDR3 consists of 15 residues. Here the CDR3 reads CASSGARRVSETQYF.

The rearrangement joins TRBV4-2 to TRBJ2-1; TCRdb returns TRBD1, unconfirmable since there is no DNA. The germline V gene encodes CDR1 LGHNA and CDR2 YNFKEQ. The CDR3 has 15 residues. The CDR3 loop reads CASSPLGGPYNEQFF.

The gene calls are TRBV24-1 and TRBJ2-1; TCRdb returns TRBD1, unconfirmable since there is no DNA. The CDR3 has 11 residues. Germline V lookup: CDR1 KGHDR, CDR2 SFDVKD. Here the CDR3 reads CATSDLGGQFF.

The chain links TRBV5-1 to TRBJ2-3; TCRdb proposes TRBD1, but this gene call is untestable without DNA. The CDR3 consists of 14 residues. The V gene's germline CDR1 is SGHRS and CDR2 YFSETQ. CDR3 in amino acids: CASSLDTGGNTQYF. The complete variable domain, with remaining parts taken from reference TRBV5-1 and TRBJ2-3, reads KAGVTQTPRYLIKTRGQQVTLSCSPISGHRSVSWYQQTPGQGLQFLFEYFSETQRNKGNFPGRFSGRQFSNSRSEMNVSTLELGDSALYLCASSLDTGGNTQYFGPGTRLTVL.

V usage is TRBV4-3 and J usage is TRBJ2-3; TCRdb selects TRBD1, and the lack of DNA leaves this call unchecked. The CDR3 length is 15 residues. Germline-derived CDR1 and CDR2 are LGHNA and YSLEER. CDR3 protein: CASSQGPRGTDTQYF.

This chain joins TRBV20-1 and TRBJ2-3; without DNA, the TCRdb call of TRBD1 cannot be checked. Germline-derived CDR1 and CDR2 are DFQATT and SNEGSKA (reference sequence). This CDR3 has 16 amino acids. CDR3 sequence reads: CSARPVGLGGTDTQYF.

The chain couples TRBV20-1 to TRBJ1-2. CDR1 is DFQATT, CDR2 SNEGSKA, per germline (reference sequence). The CDR3 totals 15 residues. The CDR3: CSARVAGTANYGYTF.

This chain uses TRBV24-1 with TRBJ2-5; checking the TCRdb D call of TRBD2 is not possible without DNA. The CDR3 covers 17 residues. Looked up from germline, CDR1 is KGHDR and CDR2 is SFDVKD. CDR3 amino acids: CATSDPDWTSGEETQYF.

The J gene is TRBJ2-7, the V gene TRBV20-1. Germline-derived CDR1 and CDR2 are DFQATT and SNEGSKA (reference sequence). The CDR3 consists of 14 residues. The CDR3 loop is CSAIQTGAPYEQYF.

The chain is built from TRBV5-1 and TRBJ1-4; TCRdb's D call, TRBD1, is unchecked because there is no DNA. The CDR3 totals 14 residues. CDR1 SGHRS and CDR2 YFSETQ come from the germline V gene. The CDR3 is CASSTRGHGEKLFF.

This chain links TRBV12-3 or TRBV12-4 with TRBJ2-7; no DNA is available, so the TRBD2 call from TCRdb remains unchecked. The CDR3 runs to 18 residues. The CDR3 sequence: CASSQPGLAGGPRYEQYF.

The chain joins TRBV6-1 to TRBJ2-1; TCRdb outputs TRBD2, but without DNA this stays unchecked. There are 18 residues in the CDR3. In germline, CDR1 is MNHNS, CDR2 SASEGT. CDR3: CASTHGLAGVSSYNEQFF.

The chain employs TRBV20-1 and TRBJ2-3; the D gene TCRdb calls, TRBD2, cannot be checked with no DNA. The CDR3 totals 16 residues. Germline CDR1 DFQATT, CDR2 SNEGSKA (reference sequence). The CDR3 loop reads CSARTSGGPSTDTQYF.

CDR3 region: CASSKEGGRSYNEQFF. This sequence joins TRBV5-1 and TRBJ2-1; TCRdb names TRBD1, which stays unverified in the absence of DNA. CDR3 length: 16 residues. Germline lookup yields CDR1 SGHRS and CDR2 YFSETQ.

V is TRBV20-1 and J is TRBJ2-7; TCRdb indicates TRBD2, and absent DNA this call remains unverified. The germline V gene has CDR1 DFQATT and CDR2 SNEGSKA (reference sequence). The CDR3 totals 15 residues. The CDR3 spells CSARDPSGGTYEQYF.

This chain connects TRBV9 to TRBJ2-5. Looked up from germline, CDR1 is SGDLS and CDR2 is YYNGEE. The CDR3 runs to 13 residues. CDR3 loop: CASSVDDKETQYF. Variable domain in full (rest from reference TRBV9 and TRBJ2-5): DSGVTQTPKHLITATGQRVTLRCSPRSGDLSVYWYQQSLDQGLQFLIQYYNGEERAKGNILERFSAQQFPDLHSELNLSSLELGDSALYFCASSVDDKETQYFGPGTRLLVL.